What follows is one TCR beta chain and its context. This specimen comes from a study of blood T cell repertoires in COVID-19. The overall study: From the United States, Italy and Spain came samples of acute and convalescent COVID-19. The analysed material was cDNA or gDNA that came from T cells, B-cell-depleted T cells, or PBMCs.

In the original processing: Counts of nucleated cells, estimated from reference gene primer amplification, were obtained. TCRdb's copy holds only in-frame clones and misses some; the assay was immunoSEQ multiplex PCR. The DNA was the basis for D and trimming; V, J and clone size are from that table. This sample carries under 20,000 clones, 87% of them seen once, and the ten largest clones take about 8%. The V end lost 4 bases, the J end lost 4 bases, and 8 bases lay between the germline ends. The CDR3 is 12 amino acids. Looked up from germline, CDR1 is SGHNT and CDR2 is YENEEA. This TCR was sampled from a human donor with active COVID-19. The donor label of this sample is uncertain. The chain employs TRBV11-3 and TRBJ2-7; D gene unclear. Source material: peripheral blood. The CDR3 reads CASSSSRYEQYF. CDR3 coding DNA: TGTGCCAGCAGCTCCTCCCGGTACGAGCAGTACTTC.